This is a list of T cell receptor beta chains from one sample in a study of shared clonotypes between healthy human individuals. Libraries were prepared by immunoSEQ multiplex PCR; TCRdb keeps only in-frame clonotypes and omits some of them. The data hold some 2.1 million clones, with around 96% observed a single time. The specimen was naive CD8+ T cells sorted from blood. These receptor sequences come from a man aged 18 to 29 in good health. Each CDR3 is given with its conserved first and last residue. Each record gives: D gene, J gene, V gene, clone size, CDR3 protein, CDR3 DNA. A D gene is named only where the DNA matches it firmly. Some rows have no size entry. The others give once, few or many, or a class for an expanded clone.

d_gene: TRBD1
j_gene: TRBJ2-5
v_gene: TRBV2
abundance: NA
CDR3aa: CASWGQQETQYF
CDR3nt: TGTGCCAGCTGGGGACAGCAAGAGACCCAGTACTTC

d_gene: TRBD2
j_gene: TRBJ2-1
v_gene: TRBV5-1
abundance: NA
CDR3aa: CASSLVTGLVERNEQFF
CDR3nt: TGCGCCAGCAGCTTGGTTACCGGACTAGTTGAGAGGAATGAGCAGTTCTTC

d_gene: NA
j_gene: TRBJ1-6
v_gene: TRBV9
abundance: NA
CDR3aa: CASSVGTSRSPLHF
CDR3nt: TGTGCCAGCAGCGTTGGGACTTCGCGTTCACCCCTCCACTTT

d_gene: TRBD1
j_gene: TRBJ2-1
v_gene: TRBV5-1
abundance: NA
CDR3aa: CASSTLDRGNEQFF
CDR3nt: TGCGCCAGCAGCACCTTAGACAGGGGGAATGAGCAGTTCTTC

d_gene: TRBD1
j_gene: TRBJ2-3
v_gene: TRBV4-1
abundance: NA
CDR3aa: CASSRETGGSTDTQYF
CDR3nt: TGCGCCAGCAGCCGGGAGACAGGGGGGAGCACAGATACGCAGTATTTT

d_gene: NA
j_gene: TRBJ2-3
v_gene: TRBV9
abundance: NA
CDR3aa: CASSVSGTADTQYF
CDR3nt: TGTGCCAGCAGCGTGTCCGGGACCGCAGATACGCAGTATTTT

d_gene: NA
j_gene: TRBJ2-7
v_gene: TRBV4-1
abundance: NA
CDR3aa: CASSQVADQSYEQYF
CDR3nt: TGCGCCAGCAGCCAAGTCGCCGACCAATCCTACGAGCAGTACTTC

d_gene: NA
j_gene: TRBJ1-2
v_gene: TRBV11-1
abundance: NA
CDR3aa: CASSHRSNYGYTF
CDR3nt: TGTGCCAGCAGCCATCGGTCTAACTATGGCTACACCTTC

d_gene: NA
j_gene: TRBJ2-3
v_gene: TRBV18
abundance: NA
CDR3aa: CASSPEGRDPSTDTQYF
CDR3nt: TGTGCCAGCTCCCCCGAGGGGCGGGACCCTAGCACAGATACGCAGTATTTT

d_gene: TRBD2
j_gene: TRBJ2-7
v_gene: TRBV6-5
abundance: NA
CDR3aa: CASSPGLAIHDEQYF
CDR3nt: TGTGCCAGCAGTCCGGGACTAGCGATTCACGACGAGCAGTACTTC

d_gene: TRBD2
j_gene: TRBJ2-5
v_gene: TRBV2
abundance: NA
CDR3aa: CASSRLAGLQETQYF
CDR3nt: TGTGCCAGCAGTAGGCTAGCGGGGCTCCAAGAGACCCAGTACTTC

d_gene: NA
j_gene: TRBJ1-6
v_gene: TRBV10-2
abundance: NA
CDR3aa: CASSEPAGLYNSPLHF
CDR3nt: TGCGCCAGCAGTGAACCGGCAGGGCTGTATAATTCACCCCTCCACTTT

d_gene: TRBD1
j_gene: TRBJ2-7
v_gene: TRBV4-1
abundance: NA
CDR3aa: CASSQETGFEQYF
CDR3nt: TGCGCCAGCAGCCAAGAGACAGGGTTCGAGCAGTACTTC

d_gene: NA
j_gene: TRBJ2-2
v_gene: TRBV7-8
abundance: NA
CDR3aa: CASSLLQSGELFF
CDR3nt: TGTGCCAGCAGCTTATTACAATCCGGGGAGCTGTTTTTT

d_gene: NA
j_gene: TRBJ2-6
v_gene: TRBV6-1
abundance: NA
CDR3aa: CASSETQWEQSRANVLTF
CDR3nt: TGTGCCAGCAGTGAAACCCAGTGGGAACAAAGTCGGGCCAACGTCCTGACTTTC

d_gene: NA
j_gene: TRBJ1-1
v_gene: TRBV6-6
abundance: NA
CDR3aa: CASSLASTEAFF
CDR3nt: TGTGCCAGCAGCCTAGCCTCCACTGAAGCTTTCTTT

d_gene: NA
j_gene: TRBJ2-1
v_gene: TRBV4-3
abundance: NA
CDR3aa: CASSQERGSSYNEQFF
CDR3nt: TGCGCCAGCAGCCAAGAGAGGGGTAGCTCCTACAATGAGCAGTTCTTC

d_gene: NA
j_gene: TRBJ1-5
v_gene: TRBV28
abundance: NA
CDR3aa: CASSLRGRDEPQHF
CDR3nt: TGTGCCAGCAGCCTAAGGGGAAGGGATGAGCCCCAGCATTTT

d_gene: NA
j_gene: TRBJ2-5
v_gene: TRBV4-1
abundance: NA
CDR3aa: CASSQLQPETQYF
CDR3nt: TGCGCCAGCAGCCAGCTGCAGCCAGAGACCCAGTACTTC

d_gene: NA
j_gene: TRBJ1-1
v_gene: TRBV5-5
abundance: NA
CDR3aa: CASTFGVDTEAFF
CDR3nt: TGTGCCAGCACCTTTGGGGTCGACACTGAAGCTTTCTTT

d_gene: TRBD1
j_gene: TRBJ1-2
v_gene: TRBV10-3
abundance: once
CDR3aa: CAISGPGQGAYGYTF
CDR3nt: TGTGCCATCAGTGGACCGGGACAGGGGGCTTATGGCTACACCTTC

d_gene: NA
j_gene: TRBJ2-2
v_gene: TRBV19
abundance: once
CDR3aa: CASSIDGEAGELFF
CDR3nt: TGTGCCAGTAGTATAGATGGTGAGGCCGGGGAGCTGTTTTTT

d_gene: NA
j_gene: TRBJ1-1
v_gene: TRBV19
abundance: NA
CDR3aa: CASSIAATLNTEAFF
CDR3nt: TGTGCCAGTAGTATAGCCGCGACGCTGAACACTGAAGCTTTCTTT

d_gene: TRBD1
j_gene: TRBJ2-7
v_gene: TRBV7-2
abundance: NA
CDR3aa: CASSYGTGGYEQYF
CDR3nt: TGTGCCAGCAGTTACGGGACAGGGGGCTACGAGCAGTACTTC

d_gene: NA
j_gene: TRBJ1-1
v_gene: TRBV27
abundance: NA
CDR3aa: CASSLWARMNTEAFF
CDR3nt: TGTGCCAGCAGTTTATGGGCAAGAATGAACACTGAAGCTTTCTTT

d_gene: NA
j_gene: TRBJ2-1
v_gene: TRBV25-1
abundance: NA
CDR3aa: CASSSGYEQFF
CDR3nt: TGTGCCAGCAGTTCGGGGTATGAGCAGTTCTTC

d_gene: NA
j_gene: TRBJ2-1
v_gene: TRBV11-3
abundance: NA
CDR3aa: CASSSQPGLSEQFF
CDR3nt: TGTGCCAGCAGCTCCCAACCAGGGCTTAGTGAGCAGTTCTTC

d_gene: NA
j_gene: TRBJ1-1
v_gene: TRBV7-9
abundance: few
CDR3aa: CASSLLGDPKTEAFF
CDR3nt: TGTGCCAGCAGCCTGCTTGGGGATCCTAAGACTGAAGCTTTCTTT

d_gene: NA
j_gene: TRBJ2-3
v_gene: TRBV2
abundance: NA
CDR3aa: CASSELASTDTQYF
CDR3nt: TGTGCCAGCAGTGAATTGGCGTCCACAGATACGCAGTATTTT

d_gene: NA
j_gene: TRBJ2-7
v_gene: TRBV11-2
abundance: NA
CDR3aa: CASSLHAPASYEQYF
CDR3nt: TGTGCCAGCAGCTTACACGCTCCAGCCTCCTACGAGCAGTACTTC

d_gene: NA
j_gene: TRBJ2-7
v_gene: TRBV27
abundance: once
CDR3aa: CASSLTGSSYEQYF
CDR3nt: TGTGCCAGCAGCTTGACAGGCAGCTCCTACGAGCAGTACTTC